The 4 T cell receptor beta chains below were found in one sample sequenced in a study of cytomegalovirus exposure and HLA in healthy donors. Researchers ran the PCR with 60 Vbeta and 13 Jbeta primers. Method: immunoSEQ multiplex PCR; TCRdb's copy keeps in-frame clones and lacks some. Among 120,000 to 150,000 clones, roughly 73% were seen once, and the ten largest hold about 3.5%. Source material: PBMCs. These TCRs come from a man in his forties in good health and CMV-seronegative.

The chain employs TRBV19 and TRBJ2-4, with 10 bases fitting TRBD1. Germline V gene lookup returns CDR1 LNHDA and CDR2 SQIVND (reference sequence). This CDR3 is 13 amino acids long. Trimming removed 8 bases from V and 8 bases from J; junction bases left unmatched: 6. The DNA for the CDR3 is TGTGCCAGTGCCGGGACAGGGGTACACATTCAGTACTTC. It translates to CASAGTGVHIQYF. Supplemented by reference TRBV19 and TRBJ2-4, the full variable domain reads DGGITQSPKYLFRKEGQNVTLSCEQNLNHDAMYWYRQDPGQGLRLIYYSQIVNDFQKGDIAEGYSVSREKKESFPLTVTSAQKNPTAFYLCASAGTGVHIQYFGAGTRLSVL.

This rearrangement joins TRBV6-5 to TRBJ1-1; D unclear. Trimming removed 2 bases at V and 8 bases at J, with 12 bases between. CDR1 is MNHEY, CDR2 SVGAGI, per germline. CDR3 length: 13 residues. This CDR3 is CASSYLFSREAFF. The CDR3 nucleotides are TGTGCCAGCAGTTACCTATTTTCCAGGGAAGCTTTCTTT.

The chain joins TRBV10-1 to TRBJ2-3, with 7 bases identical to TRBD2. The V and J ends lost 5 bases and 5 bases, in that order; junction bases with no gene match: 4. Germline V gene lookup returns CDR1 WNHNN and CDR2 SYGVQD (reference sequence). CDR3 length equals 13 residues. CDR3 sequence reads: CASSRPSGDTQYF. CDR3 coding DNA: TGCGCCAGCAGTCGGCCTAGCGGAGATACGCAGTATTTT.

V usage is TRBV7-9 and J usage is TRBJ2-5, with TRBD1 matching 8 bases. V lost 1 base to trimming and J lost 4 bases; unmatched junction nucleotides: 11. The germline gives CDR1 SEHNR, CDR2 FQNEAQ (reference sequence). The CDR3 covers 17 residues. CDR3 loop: CASSLGLGGQAGETQYF. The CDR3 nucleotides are TGTGCCAGCAGCTTAGGTTTAGGGGGACAGGCAGGAGAGACCCAGTACTTC. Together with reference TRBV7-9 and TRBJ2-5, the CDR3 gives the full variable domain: DTGVSQNPRHKITKRGQNVTFRCDPISEHNRLYWYRQTLGQGPEFLTYFQNEAQLEKSRLLSDRFSAERPKGSFSTLEIQRTEQGDSAMYLCASSLGLGGQAGETQYFGPGTRLLVL.